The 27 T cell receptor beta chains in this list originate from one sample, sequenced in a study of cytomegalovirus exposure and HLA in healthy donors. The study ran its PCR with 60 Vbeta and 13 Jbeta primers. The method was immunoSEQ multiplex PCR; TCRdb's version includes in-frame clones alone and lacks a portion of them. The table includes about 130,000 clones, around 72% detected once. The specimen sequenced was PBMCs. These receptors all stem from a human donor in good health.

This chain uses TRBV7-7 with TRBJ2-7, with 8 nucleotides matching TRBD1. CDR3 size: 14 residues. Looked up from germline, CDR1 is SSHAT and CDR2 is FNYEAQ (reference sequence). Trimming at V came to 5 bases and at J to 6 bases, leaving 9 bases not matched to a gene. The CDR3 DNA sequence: TGTGCCAGCAGCCCCCGGACAGGGTCTCTCGAGCAGTACTTC. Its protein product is CASSPRTGSLEQYF.

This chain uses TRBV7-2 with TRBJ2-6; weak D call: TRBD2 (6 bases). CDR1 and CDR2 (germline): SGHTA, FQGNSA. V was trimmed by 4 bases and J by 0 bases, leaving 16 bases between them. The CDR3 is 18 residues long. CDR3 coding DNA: TGTGCCAGCAGCTCTAGCTGGCGGGGACCCTCTGGGGCCAACGTCCTGACTTTC. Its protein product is CASSSSWRGPSGANVLTF.

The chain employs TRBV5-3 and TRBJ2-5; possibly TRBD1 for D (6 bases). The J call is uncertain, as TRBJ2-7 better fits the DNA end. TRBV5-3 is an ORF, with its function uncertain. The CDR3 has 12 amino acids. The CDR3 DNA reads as TGTGCCAGAAGCCGACAGGCCTACGAGCAGTACTTC. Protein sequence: CARSRQAYEQYF.

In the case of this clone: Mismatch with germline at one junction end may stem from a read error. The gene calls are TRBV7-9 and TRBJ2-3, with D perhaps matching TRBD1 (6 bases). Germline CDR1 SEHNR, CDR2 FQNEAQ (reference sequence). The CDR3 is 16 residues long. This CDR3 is CSSSSVPGVTGDTQYF. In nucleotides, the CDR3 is TGTTCCAGCAGCTCCGTTCCAGGGGTCACCGGGGATACGCAGTATTTT.

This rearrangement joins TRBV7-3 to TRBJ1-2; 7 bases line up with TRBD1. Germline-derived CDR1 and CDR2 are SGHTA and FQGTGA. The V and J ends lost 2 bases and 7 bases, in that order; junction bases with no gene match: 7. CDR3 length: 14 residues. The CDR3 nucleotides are TGTGCCAGCAGCTTAGAGGGGGCGCAGGGTGGCTACACCTTC. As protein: CASSLEGAQGGYTF.

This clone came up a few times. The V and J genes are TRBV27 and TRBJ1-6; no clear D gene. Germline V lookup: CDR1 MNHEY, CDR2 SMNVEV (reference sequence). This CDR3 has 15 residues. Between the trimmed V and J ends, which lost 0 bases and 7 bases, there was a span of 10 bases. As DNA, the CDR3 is TGTGCCAGCAGTTTATCGAGTGGTAACAATTCACCCCTCCACTTT. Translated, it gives CASSLSSGNNSPLHF.

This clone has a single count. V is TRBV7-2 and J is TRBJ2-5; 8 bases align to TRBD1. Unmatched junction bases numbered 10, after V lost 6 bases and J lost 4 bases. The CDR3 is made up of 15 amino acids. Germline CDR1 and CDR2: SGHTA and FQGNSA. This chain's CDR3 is CASRLTGGIGETQYF. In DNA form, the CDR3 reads TGTGCCAGCAGACTTACAGGGGGGATAGGAGAGACCCAGTACTTC.

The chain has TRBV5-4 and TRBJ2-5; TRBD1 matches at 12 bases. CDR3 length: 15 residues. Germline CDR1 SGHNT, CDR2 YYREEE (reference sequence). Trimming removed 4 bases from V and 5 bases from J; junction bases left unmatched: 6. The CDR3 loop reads CASSGTGTGGETQYF. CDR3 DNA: TGTGCCAGCAGCGGGACTGGGACAGGGGGCGAGACCCAGTACTTC.

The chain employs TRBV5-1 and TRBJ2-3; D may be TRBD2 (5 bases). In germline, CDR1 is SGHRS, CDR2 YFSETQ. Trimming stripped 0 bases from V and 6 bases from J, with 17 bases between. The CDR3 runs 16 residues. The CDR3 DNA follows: TGCGCCAGCAGCTTGGATTTGAGGGAGCCGAGGGATACGCAGTATTTT. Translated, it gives CASSLDLREPRDTQYF.

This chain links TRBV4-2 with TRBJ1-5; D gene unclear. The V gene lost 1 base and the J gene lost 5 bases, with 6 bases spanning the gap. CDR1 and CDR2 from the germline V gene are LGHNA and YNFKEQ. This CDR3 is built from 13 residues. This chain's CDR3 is CASSQGRDQPQHF. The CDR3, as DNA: TGTGCCAGCAGCCAAGGCCGGGATCAGCCCCAGCATTTT.

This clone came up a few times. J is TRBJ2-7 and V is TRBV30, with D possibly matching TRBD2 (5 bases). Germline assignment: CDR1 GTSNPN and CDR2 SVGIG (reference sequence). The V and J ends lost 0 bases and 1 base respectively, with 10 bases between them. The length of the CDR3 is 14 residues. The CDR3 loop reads CAWSVDTGSYEQYF. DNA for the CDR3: TGTGCCTGGAGTGTCGATACGGGATCCTACGAGCAGTACTTC.

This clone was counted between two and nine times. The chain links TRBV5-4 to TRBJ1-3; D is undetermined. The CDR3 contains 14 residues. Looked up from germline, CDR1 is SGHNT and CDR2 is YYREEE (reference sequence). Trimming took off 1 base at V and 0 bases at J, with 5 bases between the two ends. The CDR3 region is CASSLTNSGNTIYF. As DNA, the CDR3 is TGTGCCAGCAGCTTGACAAACTCTGGAAACACCATATATTTT.

In DNA form, the CDR3 reads TGTGCCAGCAGCCCCCCCCGGGATGAAGCTTTCTTT. Encoded protein: CASSPPRDEAFF. The J gene is TRBJ1-1, the V gene TRBV7-9; no clear D gene. The CDR3 runs 12 residues. Germline CDR1 reads SEHNR; CDR2 reads FQNEAQ (reference sequence). With 5 bases removed from V and 7 bases from J, the gap between germline ends came to 11 bases.

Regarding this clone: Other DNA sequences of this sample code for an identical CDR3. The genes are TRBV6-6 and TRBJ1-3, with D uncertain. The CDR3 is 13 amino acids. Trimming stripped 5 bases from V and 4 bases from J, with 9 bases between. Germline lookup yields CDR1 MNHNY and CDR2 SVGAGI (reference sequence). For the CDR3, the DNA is TGTGCCAGCAGTCCCACGAGCGGAAACACCATATATTTT. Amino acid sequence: CASSPTSGNTIYF.

The CDR3 here is CASRAGGNTIYF. Written as DNA, the CDR3 is TGTGCCAGCAGAGCAGGGGGAAACACCATATATTTT. V and J are TRBV6-6 and TRBJ1-3; D possibly corresponds to TRBD1 (5 bases). Germline lookup yields CDR1 MNHNY and CDR2 SVGAGI (reference sequence). The CDR3 consists of 12 residues. V was trimmed by 6 bases and J by 4 bases, leaving 7 bases between them.

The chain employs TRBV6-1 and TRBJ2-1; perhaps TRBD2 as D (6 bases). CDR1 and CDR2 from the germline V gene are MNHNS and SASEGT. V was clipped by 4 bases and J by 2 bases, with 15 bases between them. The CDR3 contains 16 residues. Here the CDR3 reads CASSGWGVPPYNEQFF. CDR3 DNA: TGTGCCAGCAGTGGCTGGGGGGTTCCCCCCTACAATGAGCAGTTCTTC.

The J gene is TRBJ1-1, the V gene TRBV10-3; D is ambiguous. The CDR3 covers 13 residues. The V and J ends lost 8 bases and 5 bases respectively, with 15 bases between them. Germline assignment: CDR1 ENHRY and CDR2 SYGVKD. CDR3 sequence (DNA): TGTGCCATCTCCCCGGGTGGGTATACTGAAGCTTTCTTT. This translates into CAISPGGYTEAFF.

The CDR3 DNA sequence: TGTGCCAGTAGTATGTGGACAGGGGGCCTGGGGATAGGTAACACTGAAGCTTTCTTT. Translating it yields CASSMWTGGLGIGNTEAFF. The chain carries TRBV19 and TRBJ1-1; 11 bases are shared with TRBD1. Germline V gene lookup returns CDR1 LNHDA and CDR2 SQIVND (reference sequence). Unmatched junction bases numbered 14, after V lost 3 bases and J lost 2 bases. The CDR3 runs 19 residues.

The CDR3: CASSVATGDITGELFF. CDR3 bases: TGTGCCAGCAGCGTAGCCACAGGGGACATCACCGGGGAGCTGTTTTTT. This chain joins TRBV9 and TRBJ2-2; 7 nucleotides match TRBD1. The CDR3 extends over 16 amino acids. With V trimmed by 0 bases and J by 4 bases, 6 bases remained unmatched. CDR1 is SGDLS and CDR2 is YYNGEE in the germline V gene.

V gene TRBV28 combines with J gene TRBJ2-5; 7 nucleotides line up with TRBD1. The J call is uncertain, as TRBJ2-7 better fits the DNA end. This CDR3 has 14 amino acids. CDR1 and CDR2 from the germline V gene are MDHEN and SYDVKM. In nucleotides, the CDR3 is TGTGCCAGTCTGGGGGACAGACGAGACTACGAGCAGTACTTC. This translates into CASLGDRRDYEQYF.

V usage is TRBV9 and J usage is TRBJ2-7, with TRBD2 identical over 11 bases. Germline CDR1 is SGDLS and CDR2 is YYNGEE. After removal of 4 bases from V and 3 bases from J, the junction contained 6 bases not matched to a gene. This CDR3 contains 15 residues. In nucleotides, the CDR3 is TGTGCCAGCAGCCCCTCCGGGACTAGCGGCTACGAGCAGTACTTC. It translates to CASSPSGTSGYEQYF.

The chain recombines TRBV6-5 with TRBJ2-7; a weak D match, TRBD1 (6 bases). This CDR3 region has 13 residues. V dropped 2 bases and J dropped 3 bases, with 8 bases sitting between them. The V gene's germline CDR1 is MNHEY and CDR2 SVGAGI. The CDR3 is CASSYNRDYEQYF. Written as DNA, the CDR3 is TGTGCCAGCAGTTACAACAGGGACTACGAGCAGTACTTC.

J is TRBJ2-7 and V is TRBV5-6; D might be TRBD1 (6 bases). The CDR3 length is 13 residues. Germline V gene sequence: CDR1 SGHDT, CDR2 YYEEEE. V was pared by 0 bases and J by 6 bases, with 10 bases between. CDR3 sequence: CASSLDEGVEQYF. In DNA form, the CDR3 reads TGTGCCAGCAGCTTGGATGAGGGGGTCGAGCAGTACTTC.

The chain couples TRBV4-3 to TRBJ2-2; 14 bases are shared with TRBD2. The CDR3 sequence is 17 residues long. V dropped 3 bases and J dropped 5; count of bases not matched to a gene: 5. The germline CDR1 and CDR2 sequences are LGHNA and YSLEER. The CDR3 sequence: CASSQSTSGRGTGELFF. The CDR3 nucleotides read TGCGCCAGCAGCCAGTCGACTAGCGGGAGGGGGACCGGGGAGCTGTTTTTT.

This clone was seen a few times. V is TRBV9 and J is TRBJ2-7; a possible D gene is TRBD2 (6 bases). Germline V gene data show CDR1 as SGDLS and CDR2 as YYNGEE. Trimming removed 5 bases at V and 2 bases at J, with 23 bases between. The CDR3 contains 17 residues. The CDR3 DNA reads TGTGCCAGCAGTCCTTCTGGGCGGGACTGGGTCCCCTACGAGCAGTACTTC. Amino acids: CASSPSGRDWVPYEQYF.

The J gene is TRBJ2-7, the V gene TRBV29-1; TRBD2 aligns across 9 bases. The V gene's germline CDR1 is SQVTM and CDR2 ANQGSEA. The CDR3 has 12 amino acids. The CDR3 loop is CATTSGSYEQYF. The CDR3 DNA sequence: TGCGCGACGACTAGCGGCTCTTACGAGCAGTACTTC.

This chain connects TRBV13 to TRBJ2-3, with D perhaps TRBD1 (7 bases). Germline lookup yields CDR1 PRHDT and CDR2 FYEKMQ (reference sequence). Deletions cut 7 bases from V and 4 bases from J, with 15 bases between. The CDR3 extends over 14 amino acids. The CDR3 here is CASTGGGIADTQYF. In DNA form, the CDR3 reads TGTGCCAGCACCGGAGGGGGCATCGCAGATACGCAGTATTTT.